This TCR beta chain was observed in a study of blood T cell repertoires in COVID-19. Turning to the study itself: Acute-phase and convalescent COVID-19 samples originated in the United States, Italy and Spain. PBMCs, B-cell-depleted T cells, or T cells provided the cDNA or gDNA that made up the material.

How the authors handled the data: Nucleated cell number was recorded as an estimate derived from reference gene primer amplification. Generated by immunoSEQ multiplex PCR, the TCRdb table keeps only in-frame clones and is missing some. That table supplies the V and J calls and clone size; D and trimming were determined from the DNA. Here the sample spans 100,000 to 110,000 clones, 80% being singletons. Germline V CDR1 and CDR2: SGHNT, YYREEE (reference sequence). The CDR3 is made up of 16 amino acids. V was clipped by 4 bases and J by 0 bases, with 16 bases between them. This chain uses TRBV5-4 with TRBJ1-1; the D gene is possibly TRBD1 (5 bases). The sequence came from a man aged 70-80 years with active or convalescent COVID-19. Material for sequencing was peripheral blood. The CDR3 is CASSTLTENMNTEAFF. CDR3 sequence (DNA): TGTGCCAGCAGCACGTTGACAGAAAACATGAACACTGAAGCTTTCTTT.